A selection of T cell receptor beta chains follows, all from one sample in a study of blood T cell repertoires in COVID-19. Sequenced by immunoSEQ multiplex PCR; TCRdb stores in-frame clones only, minus some. The sample contains roughly 180,000 clones, approximately 81% of which appear only once. The sample comprised peripheral blood. The source of these receptors is a woman aged 45-65 years with COVID-19, enrolled during active disease. Both conserved end residues are part of each CDR3. The D gene is left open where the match is weak. Clone size is not always given. Where it is, it says once, few, many or a class for expanded clones.

>NA|TRBV7-6|16|TRBJ1-6|TRBD1
CASSLLAGTGVSPLHF
TGTGCCAGCAGCCTTTTAGCCGGGACAGGGGTTTCACCCCTCCACTTT
>NA|TRBV29-1|13|TRBJ1-2|NA
CSVEGQGIGGYTF
TGCAGCGTTGAAGGCCAGGGGATAGGTGGCTACACCTTC
>NA|TRBV6-5|15|TRBJ2-7|NA
CASSYSTGPSYEQYF
TGTGCCAGCAGTTACTCGACAGGACCGTCCTACGAGCAGTACTTC
>NA|TRBV6-1|13|TRBJ1-2|NA
CASSETGSTGYTF
TGTGCCAGCAGTGAAACAGGGTCCACTGGCTACACCTTC
>NA|TRBV4-1|15|TRBJ1-1|TRBD1
CASSQVDRDYTEAFF
TGCGCCAGCAGCCAAGTGGACAGGGATTACACTGAAGCTTTCTTT
>NA|TRBV5-1|15|TRBJ1-1|TRBD1
CASSLETGGNTEAFF
TGCGCCAGCAGCTTGGAGACAGGGGGAAACACTGAAGCTTTCTTT
>NA|TRBV5-5|15|TRBJ2-7|TRBD1
CASSWMDRGPYEQYF
TGTGCCAGCAGCTGGATGGATAGGGGGCCTTACGAGCAGTACTTC
>NA|TRBV6-4|13|TRBJ1-2|TRBD1
CASSTGTGFGYTF
TGTGCCAGCAGTACCGGGACAGGGTTTGGCTACACCTTC
>NA|TRBV11-3|12|TRBJ2-7|NA
CASSARGREQYF
TGTGCCAGCAGCGCCAGAGGGCGCGAGCAGTACTTC
>NA|TRBV19|14|TRBJ2-7|TRBD2
CASRGTSGVHEQYF
TGTGCCAGTAGGGGGACTAGCGGGGTCCACGAGCAGTACTTC
>NA|TRBV27|12|TRBJ2-3|NA
CASRTLTDTQYF
TGTGCCAGCAGGACACTGACAGATACGCAGTATTTT
>once|TRBV7-2|19|TRBJ2-7|TRBD2
CASSLGVLAGGFSIYEQYF
TGTGCCAGCAGCCTAGGCGTACTAGCGGGGGGATTCTCCATCTACGAGCAGTACTTC
>NA|TRBV7-3|13|TRBJ2-3|NA
CASSLSSLDTQYF
TGTGCCAGCAGCTTAAGCAGTCTCGATACGCAGTATTTT
>NA|TRBV4-2|15|TRBJ1-6|NA
CASSQVDLQSSPLHF
TGTGCCAGCAGCCAAGTTGATTTGCAGTCCTCACCCCTCCACTTT
>NA|TRBV3-1/TRBV3-2|14|TRBJ2-7|TRBD1
CASSFGTGFNEQYF
TGTGCCAGCAGCTTTGGGACAGGGTTCAACGAGCAGTACTTC
>NA|TRBV11-2|18|TRBJ2-5|TRBD2
CASSLHLAGGPYQETQYF
TGTGCCAGCAGCTTACATCTAGCGGGGGGTCCTTACCAAGAGACCCAGTACTTC
>NA|TRBV29-1|14|TRBJ2-7|TRBD1
CSVTPPGQGDEQYF
TGCAGCGTTACCCCCCCGGGACAGGGCGACGAGCAGTACTTC
>NA|TRBV30|13|TRBJ1-1|NA
CAWSWGGNTEAFF
TGTGCCTGGTCCTGGGGGGGGAACACTGAAGCTTTCTTT
>NA|TRBV30|14|TRBJ1-5|NA
CAWSVKGGNQPQHF
TGTGCCTGGAGTGTCAAAGGGGGCAATCAGCCCCAGCATTTT
>NA|TRBV10-3|13|TRBJ2-7|NA
CAISNREGYEQYF
TGTGCCATCAGTAACAGGGAAGGGTACGAGCAGTACTTC
>NA|TRBV30|15|TRBJ2-7|TRBD2
CAWNPQAGAHYEQYF
TGTGCCTGGAACCCCCAAGCGGGGGCCCACTACGAGCAGTACTTC
>NA|TRBV5-4|15|TRBJ1-4|NA
CASSQQGPTNEKLFF
TGTGCCAGCAGCCAGCAGGGTCCAACTAATGAAAAACTGTTTTTT
>NA|TRBV7-9|18|TRBJ1-5|NA
CASSLALKSGGRNQPQHF
TGTGCCAGCAGCTTAGCGCTAAAGTCGGGGGGTCGAAATCAGCCCCAGCATTTT
>NA|TRBV6-5|14|TRBJ1-5|NA
CASTRGGPDQPQHF
TGTGCCAGCACCCGGGGTGGGCCGGATCAGCCCCAGCATTTT
>NA|TRBV28|15|TRBJ1-5|TRBD1
CASNSWDRVNQPQHF
TGTGCCAGCAATTCCTGGGACAGGGTCAATCAGCCCCAGCATTTT
>NA|TRBV28|15|TRBJ1-1|NA
CASSLGREGGTEAFF
TGTGCCAGCAGTTTAGGTAGGGAGGGTGGAACTGAAGCTTTCTTT
>NA|TRBV3-1/TRBV3-2|16|TRBJ2-7|TRBD1
CASSQEGQLISYEQYF
TGTGCCAGCAGCCAAGAGGGACAGTTGATCTCCTACGAGCAGTACTTC
>once|TRBV10-3|12|TRBJ2-2|NA
CAIRGVTGELFF
TGTGCCATCAGAGGAGTCACCGGGGAGCTGTTTTTT
>NA|TRBV14|16|TRBJ1-5|NA
CASKTTRGTFNQPQHF
TGTGCCAGCAAAACGACTCGGGGAACCTTCAATCAGCCCCAGCATTTT
>NA|TRBV5-1|14|TRBJ2-7|NA
CASSWGGAGSEQYF
TGCGCCAGCAGCTGGGGTGGAGCAGGGTCGGAGCAGTACTTC
>NA|TRBV11-1|13|TRBJ1-2|TRBD1
CASSFPGGEGYTF
TGTGCCAGCAGCTTTCCAGGGGGCGAAGGCTACACCTTC
>NA|TRBV24-1|16|TRBJ2-6|TRBD1
CATSDWDSSGANVLTF
TGTGCCACCAGTGACTGGGACAGCTCTGGGGCCAACGTCCTGACTTTC
>NA|TRBV4-2|15|TRBJ1-2|TRBD1
CASSQERQGLGGYTF
TGTGCCAGCAGCCAAGAGAGACAGGGTTTGGGGGGCTACACCTTC
>NA|TRBV6-5|14|TRBJ1-5|TRBD1
CASKGQGENQPQHF
TGTGCCAGCAAGGGACAGGGAGAGAATCAGCCCCAGCATTTT
>once|TRBV27|13|TRBJ2-5|NA
CASREGGQETQYF
TGTGCCAGCCGCGAGGGTGGCCAAGAGACCCAGTACTTC
>NA|TRBV9|15|TRBJ2-3|TRBD2
CASSVVASGTDTQYF
TGTGCCAGCAGCGTAGTGGCTAGCGGAACAGATACGCAGTATTTT
>NA|TRBV6-4|17|TRBJ2-6|TRBD1
CASSPGQGDSGANVLTF
TGTGCCAGCAGTCCGGGACAGGGGGATTCTGGGGCCAACGTCCTGACTTTC
>NA|TRBV28|16|TRBJ2-1|NA
CASSPLAGGLYNEQFF
TGTGCCAGCAGTCCTCTAGCCGGGGGACTCTACAATGAGCAGTTCTTC
>NA|TRBV10-2|15|TRBJ2-3|TRBD2
CASSALAGVTDTQYF
TGCGCCAGCAGTGCGTTAGCGGGGGTCACAGATACGCAGTATTTT
>NA|TRBV30|12|TRBJ2-6|NA
CGRSSGANVLTF
TGTGGTCGGAGCTCTGGGGCCAACGTCCTGACTTTC
>few|TRBV4-3|17|TRBJ2-2|NA
CASSQDSPETNTGELFF
TGCGCCAGCAGCCAAGATTCCCCAGAGACAAACACCGGGGAGCTGTTTTTT
>NA|TRBV4-1|17|TRBJ1-4|TRBD1
CASSQDPGQVGKEKLFF
TGCGCCAGCAGCCAGGATCCGGGACAGGTGGGGAAGGAAAAACTGTTTTTT
>NA|TRBV11-3|14|TRBJ2-2|TRBD2
CASSGGENTGELFF
TGTGCCAGTAGCGGGGGGGAGAACACCGGGGAGCTGTTTTTT
>NA|TRBV5-4|14|TRBJ2-3|NA
CASSLELATDTQYF
TGTGCCAGCAGCTTGGAGCTCGCCACAGATACGCAGTATTTT
>NA|TRBV3-1/TRBV3-2|11|TRBJ2-1|NA
CASSWSGEQFF
TGTGCCAGCAGCTGGTCGGGTGAGCAGTTCTTC
>NA|TRBV6-5|13|TRBJ2-1|TRBD1
CAIRGQGLNEQFF
TGTGCCATCCGGGGACAGGGCCTGAACGAGCAGTTCTTC